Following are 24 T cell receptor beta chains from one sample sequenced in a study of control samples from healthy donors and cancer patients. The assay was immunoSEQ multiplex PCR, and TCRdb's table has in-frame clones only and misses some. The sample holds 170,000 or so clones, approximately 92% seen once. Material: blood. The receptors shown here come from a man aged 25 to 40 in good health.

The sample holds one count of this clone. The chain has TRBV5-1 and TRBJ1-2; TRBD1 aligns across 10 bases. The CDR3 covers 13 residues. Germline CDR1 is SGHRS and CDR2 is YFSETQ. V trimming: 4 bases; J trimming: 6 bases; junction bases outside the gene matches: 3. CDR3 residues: CASSPTGGNGYTF. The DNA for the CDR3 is TGCGCCAGCAGCCCGACAGGGGGCAATGGCTACACCTTC.

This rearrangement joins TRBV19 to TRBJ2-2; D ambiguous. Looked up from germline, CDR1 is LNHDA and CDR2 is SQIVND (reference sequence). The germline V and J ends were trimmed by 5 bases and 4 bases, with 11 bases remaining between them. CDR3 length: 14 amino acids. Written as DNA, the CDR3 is TGTGCCAGTAGTCCAGCGTCCGTCACCGGGGAGCTGTTTTTT. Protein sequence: CASSPASVTGELFF.

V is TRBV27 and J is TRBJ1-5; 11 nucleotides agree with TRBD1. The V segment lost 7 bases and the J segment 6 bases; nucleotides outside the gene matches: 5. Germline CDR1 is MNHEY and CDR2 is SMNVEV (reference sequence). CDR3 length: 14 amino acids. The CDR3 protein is CASTRTGGGQPQHF. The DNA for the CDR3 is TGTGCCAGCACCCGGACAGGGGGCGGTCAGCCCCAGCATTTT.

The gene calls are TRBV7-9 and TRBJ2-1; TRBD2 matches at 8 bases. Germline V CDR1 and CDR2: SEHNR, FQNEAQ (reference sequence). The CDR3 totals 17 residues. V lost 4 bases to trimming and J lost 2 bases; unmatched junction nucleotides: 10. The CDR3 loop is CASSSLIAGKAYNEQFF. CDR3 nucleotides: TGTGCCAGCAGCTCATTAATAGCGGGGAAGGCCTACAATGAGCAGTTCTTC. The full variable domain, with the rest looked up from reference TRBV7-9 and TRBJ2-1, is DTGVSQNPRHKITKRGQNVTFRCDPISEHNRLYWYRQTLGQGPEFLTYFQNEAQLEKSRLLSDRFSAERPKGSFSTLEIQRTEQGDSAMYLCASSSLIAGKAYNEQFFGPGTRLTVL.

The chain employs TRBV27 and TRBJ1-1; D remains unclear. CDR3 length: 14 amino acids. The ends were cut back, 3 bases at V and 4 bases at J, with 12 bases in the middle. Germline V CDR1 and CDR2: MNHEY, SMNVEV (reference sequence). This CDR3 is CASSLWSSRTEAFF. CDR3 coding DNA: TGTGCCAGCAGTTTGTGGTCCTCCCGCACTGAAGCTTTCTTT.

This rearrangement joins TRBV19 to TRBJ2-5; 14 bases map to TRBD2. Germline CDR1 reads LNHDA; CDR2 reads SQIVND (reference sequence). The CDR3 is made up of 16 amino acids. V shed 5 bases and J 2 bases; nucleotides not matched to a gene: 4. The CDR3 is CASSHGTSGGQETQYF. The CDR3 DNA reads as TGTGCCAGTAGTCACGGGACTAGCGGGGGTCAAGAGACCCAGTACTTC.

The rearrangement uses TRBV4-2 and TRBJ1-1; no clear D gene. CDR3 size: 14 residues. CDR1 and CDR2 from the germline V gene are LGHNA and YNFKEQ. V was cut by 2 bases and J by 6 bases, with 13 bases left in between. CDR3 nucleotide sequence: TGTGCCAGCAGCCAAATATCAGGTGGGGCTGAAGCTTTCTTT. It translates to CASSQISGGAEAFF.

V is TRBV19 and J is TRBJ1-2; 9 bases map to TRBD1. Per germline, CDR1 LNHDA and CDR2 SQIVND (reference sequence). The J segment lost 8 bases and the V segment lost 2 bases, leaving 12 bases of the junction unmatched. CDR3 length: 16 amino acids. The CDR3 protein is CASSIYRDREAVGYTF. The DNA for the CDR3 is TGTGCCAGTAGTATATACCGGGACAGGGAAGCGGTCGGCTACACCTTC. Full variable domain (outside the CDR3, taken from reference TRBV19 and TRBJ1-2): DGGITQSPKYLFRKEGQNVTLSCEQNLNHDAMYWYRQDPGQGLRLIYYSQIVNDFQKGDIAEGYSVSREKKESFPLTVTSAQKNPTAFYLCASSIYRDREAVGYTFGSGTRLTVV.

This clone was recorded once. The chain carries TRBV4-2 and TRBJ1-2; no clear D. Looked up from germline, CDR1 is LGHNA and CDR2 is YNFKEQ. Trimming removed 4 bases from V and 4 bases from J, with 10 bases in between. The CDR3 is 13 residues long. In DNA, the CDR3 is TGTGCCAGCAGCCCCCCGGCGGGCTATGGCTACACCTTC. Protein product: CASSPPAGYGYTF.

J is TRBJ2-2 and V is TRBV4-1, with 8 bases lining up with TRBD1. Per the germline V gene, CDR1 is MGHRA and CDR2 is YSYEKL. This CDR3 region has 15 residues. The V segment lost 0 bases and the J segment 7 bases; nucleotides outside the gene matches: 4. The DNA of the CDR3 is TGCGCCAGCAGCCAAGACAGGGGGCAAATCGGGGAGCTGTTTTTT. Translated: CASSQDRGQIGELFF.

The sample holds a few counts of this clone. CDR3 region: CASRGLAGGTDTQYF. In DNA form, the CDR3 reads TGTGCCAGCAGGGGACTAGCGGGGGGAACAGATACGCAGTATTTT. The rearrangement links TRBV6-5 to TRBJ2-3; 15 bases align to TRBD2. The CDR3 sequence is 15 residues long. Germline V lookup: CDR1 MNHEY, CDR2 SVGAGI. The V and J ends lost 6 bases and 3 bases, in that order; junction bases with no gene match: 1.

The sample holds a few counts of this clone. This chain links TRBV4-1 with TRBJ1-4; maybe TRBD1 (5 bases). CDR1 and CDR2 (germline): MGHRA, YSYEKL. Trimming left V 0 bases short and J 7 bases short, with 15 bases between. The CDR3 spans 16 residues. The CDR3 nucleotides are TGCGCCAGCAGCCAAGAACTGGCAGGGCTGAGTGAAAAACTGTTTTTT. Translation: CASSQELAGLSEKLFF.

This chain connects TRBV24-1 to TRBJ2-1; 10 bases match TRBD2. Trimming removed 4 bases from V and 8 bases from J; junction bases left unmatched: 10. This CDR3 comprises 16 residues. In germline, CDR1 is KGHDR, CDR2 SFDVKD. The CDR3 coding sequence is TGTGCCACCAGTGAAACGGCTAGCGGGAGAATCTATGAGCAGTTCTTC. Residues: CATSETASGRIYEQFF.

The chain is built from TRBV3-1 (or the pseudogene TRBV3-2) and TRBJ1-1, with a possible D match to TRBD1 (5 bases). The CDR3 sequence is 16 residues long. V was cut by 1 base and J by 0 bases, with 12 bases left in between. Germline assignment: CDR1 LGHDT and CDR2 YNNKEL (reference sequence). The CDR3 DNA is TGTGCCAGCAGCCAAGTCGCAGGGCACATGAACACTGAAGCTTTCTTT. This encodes CASSQVAGHMNTEAFF.

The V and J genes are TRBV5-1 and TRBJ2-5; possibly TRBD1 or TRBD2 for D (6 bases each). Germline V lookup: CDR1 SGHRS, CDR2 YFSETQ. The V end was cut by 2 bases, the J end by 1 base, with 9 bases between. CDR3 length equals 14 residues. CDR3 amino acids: CASSFGGGQETQYF. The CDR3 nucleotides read TGCGCCAGCAGCTTTGGAGGGGGCCAAGAGACCCAGTACTTC.

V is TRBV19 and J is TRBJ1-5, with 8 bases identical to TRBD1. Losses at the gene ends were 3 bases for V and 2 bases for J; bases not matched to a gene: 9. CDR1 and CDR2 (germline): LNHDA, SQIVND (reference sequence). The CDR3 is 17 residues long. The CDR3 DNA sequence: TGTGCCAGTAGTATCCTCGCAGGGGGCAATGGCAATCAGCCCCAGCATTTT. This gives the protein CASSILAGGNGNQPQHF. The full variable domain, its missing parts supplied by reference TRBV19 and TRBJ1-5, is DGGITQSPKYLFRKEGQNVTLSCEQNLNHDAMYWYRQDPGQGLRLIYYSQIVNDFQKGDIAEGYSVSREKKESFPLTVTSAQKNPTAFYLCASSILAGGNGNQPQHFGDGTRLSIL.

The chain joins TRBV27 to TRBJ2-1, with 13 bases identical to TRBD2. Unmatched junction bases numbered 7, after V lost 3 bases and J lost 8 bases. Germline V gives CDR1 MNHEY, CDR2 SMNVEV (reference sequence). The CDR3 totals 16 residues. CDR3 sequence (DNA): TGTGCCAGCAGTTTCTCCGGGACTAGCGGGACCTATGAGCAGTTCTTC. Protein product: CASSFSGTSGTYEQFF.

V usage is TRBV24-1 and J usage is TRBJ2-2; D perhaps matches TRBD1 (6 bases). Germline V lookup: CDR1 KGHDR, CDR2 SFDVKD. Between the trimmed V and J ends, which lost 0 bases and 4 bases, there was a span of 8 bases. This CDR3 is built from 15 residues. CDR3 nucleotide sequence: TGTGCCACCAGTGATTTGATGGACAGCACCGGGGAGCTGTTTTTT. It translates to CATSDLMDSTGELFF.

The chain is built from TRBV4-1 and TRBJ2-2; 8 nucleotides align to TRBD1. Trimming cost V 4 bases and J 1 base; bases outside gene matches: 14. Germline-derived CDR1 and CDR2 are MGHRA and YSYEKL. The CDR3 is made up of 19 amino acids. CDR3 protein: CASSPPGTGIQQNTGELFF. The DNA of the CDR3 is TGCGCCAGCAGCCCCCCCGGGACAGGAATACAGCAGAACACCGGGGAGCTGTTTTTT.

The CDR3 coding sequence is TGTGCCAGCAGTACTCGGGACAGCCCTGGGACCCAGTACTTC. It specifies CASSTRDSPGTQYF. The V call is TRBV27, the J call TRBJ2-5; 7 positions agree with TRBD1. Trimming cost V 5 bases and J 7 bases; bases outside gene matches: 10. Germline V CDR1 and CDR2: MNHEY, SMNVEV (reference sequence). CDR3 size: 14 residues.

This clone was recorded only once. CDR3 loop: CASGGGAKNIQYF. CDR3 bases: TGTGCCAGCGGGGGGGGAGCCAAAAACATTCAGTACTTC. The chain joins TRBV27 to TRBJ2-4; 7 bases line up with TRBD2. Germline V gives CDR1 MNHEY, CDR2 SMNVEV (reference sequence). CDR3 size: 13 residues. V lost 8 bases, J lost 0 bases, and 1 base stayed unmatched.

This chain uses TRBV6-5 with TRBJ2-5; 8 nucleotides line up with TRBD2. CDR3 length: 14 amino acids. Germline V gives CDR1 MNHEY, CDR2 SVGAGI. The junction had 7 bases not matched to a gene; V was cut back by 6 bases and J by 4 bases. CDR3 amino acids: CASSGDLAGETQYF. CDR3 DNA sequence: TGTGCCAGCAGCGGCGACCTAGCGGGAGAGACCCAGTACTTC.

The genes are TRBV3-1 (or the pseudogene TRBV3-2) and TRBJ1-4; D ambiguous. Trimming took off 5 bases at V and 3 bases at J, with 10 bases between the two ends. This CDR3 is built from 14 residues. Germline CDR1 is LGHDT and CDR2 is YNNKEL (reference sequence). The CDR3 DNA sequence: TGTGCCAGCAGCTACAGAACCGCTAATGAAAAACTGTTTTTT. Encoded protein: CASSYRTANEKLFF.

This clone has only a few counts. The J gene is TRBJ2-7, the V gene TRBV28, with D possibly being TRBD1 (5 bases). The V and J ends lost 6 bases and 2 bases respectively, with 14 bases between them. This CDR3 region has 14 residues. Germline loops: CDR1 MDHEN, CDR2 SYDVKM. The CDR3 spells CASRSREVAYEQYF. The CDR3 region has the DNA TGTGCCAGCAGAAGCAGGGAAGTGGCCTACGAGCAGTACTTC.